This T cell receptor beta chain was sequenced during a study of cytomegalovirus exposure and HLA in healthy donors. It was healthy bone marrow donors who served as donors. Though nominally healthy at sampling, donors likely had unrecorded immune exposures. Primers included in the PCR were 60 Vbeta and 13 Jbeta primers. Method: immunoSEQ multiplex PCR; TCRdb's copy keeps in-frame clones and lacks some. Of around 91,000 clones in the sample, roughly 73% are singletons; the top ten hold roughly 2.6%. The CDR3 is 15 residues long. V was shortened by 11 bases and J by 4 bases, with 23 bases between the two germline ends. Germline CDR1 and CDR2: MDHEN and SYDVKM.

Sequenced material: PBMCs. The receptor was isolated from a male donor in good health and CMV-seropositive. The chain uses TRBV28 and TRBJ1-2; D is undetermined. The CDR3 region is CALSPRPPSTYGYTF. In nucleotides, the CDR3 is TGTGCCTTGAGCCCCAGGCCCCCCTCAACCTATGGCTACACCTTC.